This TCR beta chain was identified in a study of beta chain features in type 1 diabetes. Isolated RNA was reverse transcribed in full, so expressed TCRB transcripts were sequenced. Libraries were prepared by immunoSEQ multiplex PCR; TCRdb keeps only in-frame clonotypes and omits some of them. In the table there are over 90,000 clones, 25% to 35% of which are singletons. This clone came up a few times. Its antigen is still unknown. Study-level results: TCRB CDR3s from Type 1 diabetes patients were moderately but significantly shorter in all four CD4+ subsets.

The CDR3 contains 14 residues. The J segment lost 2 bases and the V segment lost 7 bases, leaving 8 bases of the junction unmatched. Germline V gives CDR1 SNHLY, CDR2 FYNNEI. The clonotype was recovered from a woman aged 18-29 years with type 1 diabetes. Sequenced sample: central memory CD4+ T cells from blood. The chain is built from TRBV2 and TRBJ2-7, with 7 bases aligning to TRBD1. Here the CDR3 DNA reads TGTGCCAGCAACACCGGGACAGTCCCCTACGAGCAGTACTTC. This sequence encodes CASNTGTVPYEQYF.